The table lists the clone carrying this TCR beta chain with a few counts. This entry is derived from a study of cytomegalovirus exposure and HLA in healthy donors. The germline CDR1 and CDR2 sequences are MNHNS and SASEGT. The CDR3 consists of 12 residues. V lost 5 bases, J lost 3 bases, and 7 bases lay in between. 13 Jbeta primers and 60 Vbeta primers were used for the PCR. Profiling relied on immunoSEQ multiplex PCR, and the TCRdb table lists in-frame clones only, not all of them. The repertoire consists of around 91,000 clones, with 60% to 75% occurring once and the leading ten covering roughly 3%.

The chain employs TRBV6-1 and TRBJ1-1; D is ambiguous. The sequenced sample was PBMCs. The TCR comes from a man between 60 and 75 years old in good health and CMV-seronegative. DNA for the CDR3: TGTGCCAGCAGTTTGCGGGACACTGAAGCTTTCTTT. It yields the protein CASSLRDTEAFF.